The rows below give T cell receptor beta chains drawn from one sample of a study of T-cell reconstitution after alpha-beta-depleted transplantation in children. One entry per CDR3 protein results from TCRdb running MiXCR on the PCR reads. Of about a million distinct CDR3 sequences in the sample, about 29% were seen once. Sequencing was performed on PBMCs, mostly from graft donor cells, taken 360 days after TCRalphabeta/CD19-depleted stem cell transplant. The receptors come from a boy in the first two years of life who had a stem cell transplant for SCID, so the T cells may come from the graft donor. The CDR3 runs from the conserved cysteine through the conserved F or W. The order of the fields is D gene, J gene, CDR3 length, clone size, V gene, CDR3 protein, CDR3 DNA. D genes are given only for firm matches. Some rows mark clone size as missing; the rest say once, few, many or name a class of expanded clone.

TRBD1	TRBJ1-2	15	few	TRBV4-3	CASSQGDRALGGYTF	TGCGCCAGCAGCCAAGGGGACAGGGCATTGGGGGGCTACACCTTC
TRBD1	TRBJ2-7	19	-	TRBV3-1	CASSQEVVWDRGNPYEQYF	TGTGCCAGCAGCCAAGAAGTGGTGTGGGACAGGGGTAATCCTTACGAGCAGTACTTC
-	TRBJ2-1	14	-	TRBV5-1	CASSLPGFYNEQFF	TGCGCCAGCAGCTTGCCAGGATTTTACAATGAGCAGTTCTTC
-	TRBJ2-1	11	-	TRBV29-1	CSVTSLNEQFF	TGCAGCGTGACCTCCTTGAATGAGCAGTTCTTC
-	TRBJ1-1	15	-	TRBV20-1	CSARGVDRRDTEAFF	TGCAGTGCTAGGGGGGTGGACCGGAGGGACACTGAAGCTTTCTTT
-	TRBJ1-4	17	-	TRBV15	CATSRDPIGSTNEKLFF	TGTGCCACCAGCAGAGACCCCATCGGTTCAACTAATGAAAAACTGTTTTTT
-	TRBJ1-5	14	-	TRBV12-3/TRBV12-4	CASSLLGVWKPQHF	TGTGCCAGCAGTTTACTCGGGGTTTGGAAGCCCCAGCATTTT
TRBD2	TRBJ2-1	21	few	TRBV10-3	CAISDPGLAGFEMSSYNEQFF	TGTGCCATCAGTGACCCGGGACTAGCGGGGTTTGAGATGAGCTCCTACAATGAGCAGTTCTTC
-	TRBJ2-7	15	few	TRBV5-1	CASSPGRPVSYEQYF	TGCGCCAGCAGCCCCGGACGCCCCGTCTCCTACGAGCAGTACTTC
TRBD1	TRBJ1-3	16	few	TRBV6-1	CASKGTASSSGNTIYF	TGTGCCAGCAAAGGGACAGCTAGTAGCTCTGGAAACACCATATATTTT
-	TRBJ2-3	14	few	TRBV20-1	CSARENPGRDTQYF	TGCAGTGCTAGAGAAAACCCAGGGCGAGATACGCAGTATTTT
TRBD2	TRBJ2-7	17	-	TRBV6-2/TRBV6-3	CASIHQPGTSGVYEQYF	TGTGCCAGCATCCACCAGCCTGGGACTAGCGGGGTCTACGAGCAGTACTTC
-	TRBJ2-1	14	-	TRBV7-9	CASSPQWDYNEQFF	TGTGCCAGCAGCCCCCAGTGGGACTACAATGAGCAGTTCTTC
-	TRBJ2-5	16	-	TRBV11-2	CASSLVGGPIGKTQYF	TGTGCCAGCAGCTTAGTGGGGGGCCCGATCGGAAAGACCCAGTACTTC
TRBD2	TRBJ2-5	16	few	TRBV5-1	CASSLVSGVFQETQYF	TGCGCCAGCAGCTTGGTTAGCGGGGTCTTCCAAGAGACCCAGTACTTC
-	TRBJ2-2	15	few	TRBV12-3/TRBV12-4	CASSVGGEGTGELFF	TGTGCCAGCAGTGTCGGGGGCGAGGGCACCGGGGAGCTGTTTTTT
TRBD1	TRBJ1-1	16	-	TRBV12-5	CASGYGTGDFNTEAFF	TGTGCTAGTGGGTACGGGACAGGGGATTTCAACACTGAAGCTTTCTTT
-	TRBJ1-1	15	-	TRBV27	CASSSSTYMNTEAFF	TGTGCCAGCAGTTCTTCAACTTACATGAACACTGAAGCTTTCTTT
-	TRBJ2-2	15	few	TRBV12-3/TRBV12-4	CASSLAGTRAGELFF	TGTGCCAGCAGTTTAGCAGGGACGAGGGCCGGGGAGCTGTTTTTT
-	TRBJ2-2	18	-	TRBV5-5	CASSSEGRGSVNTGELFF	TGTGCCAGCAGCTCAGAGGGACGGGGAAGTGTGAACACCGGGGAGCTGTTTTTT
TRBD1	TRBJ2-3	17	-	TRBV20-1	CSASGGQVSPYTDTQYF	TGCAGTGCTAGTGGTGGACAGGTCTCCCCATACACAGATACGCAGTATTTT
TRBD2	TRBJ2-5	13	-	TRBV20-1	CSASGGAIETQYF	TGCAGTGCTAGCGGGGGGGCCATAGAGACCCAGTACTTC
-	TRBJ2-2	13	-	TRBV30	CAWGGLNTGELFF	TGTGCCTGGGGTGGACTAAACACCGGGGAGCTGTTTTTT
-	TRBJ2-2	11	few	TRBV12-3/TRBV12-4	CATDSTGELFF	TGTGCGACCGACTCTACCGGGGAGCTGTTTTTT
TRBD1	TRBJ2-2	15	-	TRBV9	CASSVGRTGGRELFF	TGTGCCAGCAGCGTAGGGCGAACAGGGGGCCGGGAGCTGTTTTTT
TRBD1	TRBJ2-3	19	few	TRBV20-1	CSAWYRDRATGWRGDTQYF	TGCAGTGCTTGGTACCGGGACAGGGCTACAGGGTGGAGGGGAGATACGCAGTATTTT
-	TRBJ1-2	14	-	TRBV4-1	CASSQGAGIYGYTF	TGCGCCAGCAGCCAGGGGGCAGGGATCTATGGCTACACCTTC
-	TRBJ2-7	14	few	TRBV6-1	CASSRLELTYEQYF	TGTGCCAGCAGTCGGCTAGAATTAACCTACGAGCAGTACTTC
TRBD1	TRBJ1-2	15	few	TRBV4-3	CASSQRGRGLDGYTF	TGCGCCAGCAGCCAAAGGGGCAGGGGGCTAGATGGCTACACCTTC
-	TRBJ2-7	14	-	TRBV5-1	CASSPLPNPYEQYF	TGCGCCAGCAGCCCACTACCCAACCCCTACGAGCAGTACTTC
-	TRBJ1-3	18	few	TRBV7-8	CASSLRPATGSSGNTIYF	TGTGCCAGCAGCTTAAGGCCGGCGACTGGTAGCTCTGGAAACACCATATATTTT
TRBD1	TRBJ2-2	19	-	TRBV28	CASSSRDRRKTVGTGELFF	TGTGCCAGCAGTTCGAGGGACAGACGCAAGACTGTGGGAACCGGGGAGCTGTTTTTT
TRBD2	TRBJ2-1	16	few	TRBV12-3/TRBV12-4	CASSAPGRGAYNEQFF	TGTGCCAGCAGTGCCCCGGGTCGGGGGGCCTACAATGAGCAGTTCTTC
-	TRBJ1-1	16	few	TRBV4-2	CASSPVAGLLNTEAFF	TGTGCCAGCAGCCCCGTGGCGGGGCTACTGAACACTGAAGCTTTCTTT
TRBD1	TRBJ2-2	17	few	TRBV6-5	CASSYSMGTGGAGELFF	TGTGCCAGCAGTTACTCGATGGGGACAGGGGGGGCCGGGGAGCTGTTTTTT
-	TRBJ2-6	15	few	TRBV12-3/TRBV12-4	CASNVVGSGANVLTF	TGTGCCAGCAACGTGGTGGGGTCTGGGGCCAACGTCCTGACTTTC
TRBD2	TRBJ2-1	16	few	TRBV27	CASGPFSGGVYNEQFF	TGTGCCAGCGGTCCCTTTAGCGGGGGGGTCTACAATGAGCAGTTCTTC
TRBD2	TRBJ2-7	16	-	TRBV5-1	CASSLGAAGATYEQYF	TGCGCCAGCAGCTTGGGTGCAGCGGGGGCTACCTACGAGCAGTACTTC
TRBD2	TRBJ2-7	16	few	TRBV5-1	CASSARELAGNYEQYF	TGCGCCAGCAGCGCCAGGGAACTAGCGGGGAACTACGAGCAGTACTTC
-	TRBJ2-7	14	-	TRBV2	CASSGRNRVEGQYF	TGTGCCAGCAGTGGCAGAAACAGGGTTGAGGGGCAGTACTTC
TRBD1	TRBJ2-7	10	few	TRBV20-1	CSARWDRKYF	TGCAGTGCTAGATGGGACAGGAAGTACTTC
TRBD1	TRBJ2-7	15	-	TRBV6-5	CASSYRDRGEGEQYF	TGTGCCAGCAGTTACCGGGACAGGGGAGAGGGTGAGCAGTACTTC
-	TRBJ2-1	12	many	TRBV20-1	CSARNGYNEQFF	TGCAGTGCTAGAAACGGCTACAATGAGCAGTTCTTC
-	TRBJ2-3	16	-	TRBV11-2	CASSRSEQARGDTQYF	TGTGCCAGCAGCCGCAGTGAACAGGCCCGAGGAGATACGCAGTATTTT
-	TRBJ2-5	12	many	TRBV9	CASSPFQETQYF	TGTGCCAGCAGCCCCTTCCAAGAGACCCAGTACTTC
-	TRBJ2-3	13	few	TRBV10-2	CASSETPPDTQYF	TGCGCCAGCAGTGAAACCCCGCCAGATACGCAGTATTTT
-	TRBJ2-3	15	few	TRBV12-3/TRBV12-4	CASTQSGLARDTQYF	TGTGCCAGCACCCAAAGTGGGCTAGCGAGAGATACGCAGTATTTT
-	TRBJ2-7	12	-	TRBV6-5	CASSSGFWEQYF	TGTGCCAGCAGTTCCGGGTTCTGGGAGCAGTACTTC
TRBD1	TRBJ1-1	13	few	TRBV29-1	CSVEGDRETEAFF	TGCAGCGTTGAAGGGGACAGGGAGACTGAAGCTTTCTTT
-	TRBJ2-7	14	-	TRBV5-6	CASSFRQVSHEQYF	TGTGCCAGCAGCTTTCGACAGGTTTCCCACGAGCAGTACTTC
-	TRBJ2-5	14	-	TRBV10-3	CAISELARQETQYF	TGTGCCATCAGTGAGTTGGCGCGTCAAGAGACCCAGTACTTC
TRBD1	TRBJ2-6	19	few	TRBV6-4	CASSHSAGTGFNGANVLTF	TGTGCCAGCAGCCACTCGGCCGGGACAGGTTTTAATGGGGCCAACGTCCTGACTTTC
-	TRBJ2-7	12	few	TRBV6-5	CASKGTPYEQYF	TGTGCCAGTAAGGGAACCCCCTACGAGCAGTACTTC
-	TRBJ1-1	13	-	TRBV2	CASRDLIHTEAFF	TGTGCCAGCAGGGACCTTATTCACACTGAAGCTTTCTTT
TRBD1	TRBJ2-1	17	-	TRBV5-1	CASSLASLRQGRNEQFF	TGCGCCAGCAGCTTGGCTAGTTTGAGACAGGGTAGGAATGAGCAGTTCTTC
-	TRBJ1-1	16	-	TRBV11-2	CASSLDRARISTEAFF	TGTGCCAGCAGCTTAGATCGGGCGCGTATTTCCACTGAAGCTTTCTTT
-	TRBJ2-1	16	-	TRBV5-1	CASSLGDTSSYNEQFF	TGCGCCAGCAGCTTGGGGGACACGAGCTCCTACAATGAGCAGTTCTTC
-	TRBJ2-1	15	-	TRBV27	CASSFQGGVYNEQFF	TGTGCCAGCAGTTTCCAGGGGGGGGTTTACAATGAGCAGTTCTTC
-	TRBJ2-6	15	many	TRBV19	CASSPRSAGANVLTF	TGTGCCAGTAGCCCAAGGTCAGCTGGGGCCAACGTCCTGACTTTC